Detailed here is one T cell receptor (beta chain). Prior autoimmune disease or systemic immunosuppression barred patients. Losses at the gene ends were 2 bases for V and 5 bases for J; bases not matched to a gene: 5. In germline, CDR1 is SGDLS, CDR2 YYNGEE. The CDR3 length is 15 residues. Produced via immunoSEQ multiplex PCR; TCRdb's table is partial and in-frame only. The profile shows tens of thousands of clones, 70% to 90% of them singletons. These data are taken from a study of OX40 agonist ivuxolimab in advanced cancers. At the level of the study: Patients treated during dose escalation were battling hepatocellular carcinoma, melanoma, renal cell or head and neck cancer.

The origin of this receptor is an adult with an advanced solid tumor such as melanoma, head and neck, liver or kidney cancer. V gene TRBV9 combines with J gene TRBJ2-5; 11 bases are shared with TRBD2. The sequenced sample was CD4+ or CD8+ T cells sorted from blood, obtained in a trial of the OX40 agonist ivuxolimab. The CDR3 nucleotides read TGTGCCAGCAGCGTGGGACTAGCGGAGCCTGAGACCCAGTACTTC. Translated, it gives CASSVGLAEPETQYF.